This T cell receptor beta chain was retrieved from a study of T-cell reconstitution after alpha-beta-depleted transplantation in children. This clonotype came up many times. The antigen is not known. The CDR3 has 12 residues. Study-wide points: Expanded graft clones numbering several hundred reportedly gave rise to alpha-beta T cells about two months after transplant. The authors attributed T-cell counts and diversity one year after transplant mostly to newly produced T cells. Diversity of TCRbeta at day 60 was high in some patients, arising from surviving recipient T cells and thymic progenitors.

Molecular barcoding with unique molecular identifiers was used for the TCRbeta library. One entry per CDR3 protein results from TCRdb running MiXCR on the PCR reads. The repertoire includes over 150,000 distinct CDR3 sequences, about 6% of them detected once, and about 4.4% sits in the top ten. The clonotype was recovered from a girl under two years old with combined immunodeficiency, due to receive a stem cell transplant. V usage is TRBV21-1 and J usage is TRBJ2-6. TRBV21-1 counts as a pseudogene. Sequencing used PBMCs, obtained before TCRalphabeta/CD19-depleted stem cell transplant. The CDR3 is CASRPGANVLTF. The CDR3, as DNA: TGTGCCAGCAGACCTGGGGCCAACGTCCTGACTTTC.